The T cell receptor (beta chain) under discussion was sequenced for a study of shared clonotypes between healthy human individuals. Using immunoSEQ multiplex PCR, the repertoire was profiled, and TCRdb retains in-frame clones only, with some absent. The table records about 470,000 clones, around 79% of them present only once. Deletions cut 6 bases from V and 1 base from J, with 10 bases between. CDR1 is MDHEN and CDR2 is SYDVKM in the germline V gene. The CDR3 has 14 residues. The genes are TRBV28 and TRBJ1-5, with unresolved D. The sequence was collected from a woman aged 40 to 49 in good health. Some clones in this sample may be carry-over from other donors' samples. The sequenced sample consisted of PBMCs. The DNA of the CDR3 is TGTGCCAGCAGCCTTCGCCCGAGCAATCAGCCCCAGCATTTT. It encodes CASSLRPSNQPQHF.